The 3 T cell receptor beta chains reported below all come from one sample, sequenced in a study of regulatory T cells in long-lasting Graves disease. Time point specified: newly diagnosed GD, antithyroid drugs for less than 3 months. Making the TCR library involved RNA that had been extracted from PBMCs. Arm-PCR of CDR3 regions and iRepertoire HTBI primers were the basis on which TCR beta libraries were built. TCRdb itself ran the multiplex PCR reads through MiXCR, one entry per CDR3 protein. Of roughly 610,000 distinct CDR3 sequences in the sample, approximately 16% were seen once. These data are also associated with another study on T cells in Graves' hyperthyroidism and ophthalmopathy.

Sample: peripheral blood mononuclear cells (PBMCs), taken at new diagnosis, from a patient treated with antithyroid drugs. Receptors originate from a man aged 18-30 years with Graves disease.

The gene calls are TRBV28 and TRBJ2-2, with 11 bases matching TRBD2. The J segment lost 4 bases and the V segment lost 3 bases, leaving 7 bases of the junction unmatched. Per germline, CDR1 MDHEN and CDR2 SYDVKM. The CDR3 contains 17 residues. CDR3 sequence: CASSLGLAGGSTGELFF. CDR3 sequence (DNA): TGTGCCAGCAGTTTGGGGCTAGCGGGAGGAAGCACCGGGGAGCTGTTTTTT.

CDR3 in DNA: TGTGCCTGGAGCTGGGTCCAGGGTGGTGAAAAACTGTTTTTT. Translating it yields CAWSWVQGGEKLFF. This chain connects TRBV30 to TRBJ1-4, with a tentative D call TRBD1 (5 bases). The CDR3 spans 14 residues. CDR1 and CDR2 from the germline V gene are GTSNPN and SVGIG (reference sequence). The V end was cut by 3 bases, the J end by 7 bases, with 15 bases between.

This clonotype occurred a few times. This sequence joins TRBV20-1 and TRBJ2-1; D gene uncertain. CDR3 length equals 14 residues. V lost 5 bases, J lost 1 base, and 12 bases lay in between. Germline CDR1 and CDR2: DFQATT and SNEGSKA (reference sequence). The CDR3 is CSADIGLSYNEQFF. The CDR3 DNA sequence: TGCAGTGCTGATATTGGCCTATCCTACAATGAGCAGTTCTTC.